These T cell receptor beta chains were read from a single sample in a study of human T cells and chemical hapten exposure. Via MiXCR, TCRdb re-called the RACE reads, giving one row per CDR3 protein. The sample includes 240,000 or so distinct CDR3 sequences, 7.5% to 9% seen only once; the top ten take 2% to 2.5%. Sample: whole blood, taken in connection with sensitization to the hapten diphenylcyclopropenone (DPC). These receptors were taken from a middle-aged woman with alopecia areata. Some clones in this sample may be carry-over from other donors' samples. CDR3s include the opening cysteine and the closing phenylalanine or tryptophan. Each record gives: J gene, clone size, V gene, D gene, CDR3 DNA, CDR3 protein. D genes are given only for firm matches. Rows give clone size only sometimes, using once, few, many, or a class for an expanded clone.

>TRBJ2-5|few|TRBV28|-
TGTGCCAGCAGTTCCTATGGACGCGGCCGTCAAGAGACCCAGTACTTC
CASSSYGRGRQETQYF
>TRBJ1-1|-|TRBV20-1|-
TGCAGTGCTAGGCGGGACCTGAAGAACACTGAAGCTTTCTTT
CSARRDLKNTEAFF
>TRBJ2-1|-|TRBV12-3/TRBV12-4|TRBD2
TGTGCCAGCAGTTTCGGGCGGGAGTATGCCTACAATGAGCAGTTCTTC
CASSFGREYAYNEQFF
>TRBJ2-4|-|TRBV7-2|-
TGTGCCAGCAGCTCACTAAACATTCAGTACTTC
CASSSLNIQYF
>TRBJ1-2|-|TRBV29-1|-
TGCAGCGTTGAGAGCCGGACATCCTTGTGGGGCTACACCTTC
CSVESRTSLWGYTF
>TRBJ2-3|few|TRBV28|TRBD2
TGTGCCAGCAGTTTTGGGGGTACTAGCGTTAGCACAGATACGCAGTATTTT
CASSFGGTSVSTDTQYF
>TRBJ2-2|many|TRBV28|-
TGTGCCAGCGGGAAAGTTATCGGTTCGAACACCGGGGAGCTGTTTTTT
CASGKVIGSNTGELFF
>TRBJ1-1|few|TRBV7-9|-
TGTGCCAGCAGCTTAGTCTCTAGGTTGAACACTGAAGCTTTCTTT
CASSLVSRLNTEAFF
>TRBJ2-7|many|TRBV20-1|TRBD1
TGCAGTGCTACCCGGCAGGGGGCCTACGAGCAGTACTTC
CSATRQGAYEQYF
>TRBJ2-5|few|TRBV21-1|-
TGTGCCAGCAACACTTGCCGTAGTACTCGAGAGACCCAGTACTTC
CASNTCRSTRETQYF
>TRBJ2-4|many|TRBV9|TRBD1
TGTGCCAGCAGCTCAACCGGGACAGGGTCGAACATTCAGTACTTC
CASSSTGTGSNIQYF
>TRBJ1-1|few|TRBV6-6|-
TGTGCCAGCAGAACAGAAGTTGAAGCTTTCTTT
CASRTEVEAFF
>TRBJ2-5|few|TRBV6-5|-
TGTGCCAGCAGTTACTCTAATTCTGGCGGTAAAGAGACCCAGTACTTC
CASSYSNSGGKETQYF
>TRBJ2-5|-|TRBV7-2|-
TGTGCCAGCAGCTTAGGCAGAAGTGAGACCCAGTACTTC
CASSLGRSETQYF
>TRBJ2-5|once|TRBV7-9|-
TGTGCCAGCAGCCGCTCTAGCGCGCAAGAGACCCAGTACTTC
CASSRSSAQETQYF
>TRBJ1-5|-|TRBV28|TRBD1
TGTGCCAGCAGAGCCACCGGGACAGGGGACCAGCCCCAGCATTTT
CASRATGTGDQPQHF
>TRBJ2-1|many|TRBV3-1|-
TGTGCCAGCAGCAGACTAGTACATGAGCAGTTCTTC
CASSRLVHEQFF
>TRBJ2-2|-|TRBV4-2|-
TGTGCCAGCAGCCAAGATCTGGGAACAGGTCTCCTGAACACCGGGGAGCTGTTTTTT
CASSQDLGTGLLNTGELFF
>TRBJ2-3|few|TRBV11-2|TRBD2
TGTGCCAGCAGCTTATCCGTAGCGGGAGGTACAGATACGCAGTATTTT
CASSLSVAGGTDTQYF
>TRBJ1-5|many|TRBV12-3/TRBV12-4|-
TGTGCCAGCAGTTTTGGGGGGGGGCAGCCCCAGCATTTT
CASSFGGGQPQHF
>TRBJ2-1|few|TRBV7-2|TRBD1
TGTGCCAGCGCCATGGACAGGGGGGAGTTCAATGAGCAGTTCTTC
CASAMDRGEFNEQFF
>TRBJ2-1|-|TRBV6-6|TRBD1
TGTGCCAGCAGTCGCCGGGACAGGGGGCCGCAGTTCTTC
CASSRRDRGPQFF
>TRBJ2-1|-|TRBV30|TRBD2
TGTGCCTGGAGCAAAACCGGACTAGCGGGAGATGAGCAGTTCTTC
CAWSKTGLAGDEQFF
>TRBJ1-2|-|TRBV20-1|-
TGCAGTGTCAGTTCTGGGGACTATGGCTACACCTTC
CSVSSGDYGYTF
>TRBJ2-7|few|TRBV20-1|TRBD1
TGCAGTGCTAGAGGACAGGGGGGGCTTTGGGAGCAGTACTTC
CSARGQGGLWEQYF
>TRBJ2-7|few|TRBV28|TRBD1
TGTGCCAGCAGTCCACCTGGGGACAGGGGGCGCGAGCAGTACTTC
CASSPPGDRGREQYF
>TRBJ2-2|few|TRBV28|-
TGTGCCAGCAGCTTTAATCTGGAGGGACACCTGAACACCGGGGAGCTGTTTTTT
CASSFNLEGHLNTGELFF
>TRBJ2-2|-|TRBV9|TRBD2
TGTGCCAGCAGCCCCCTAGGGCTAGCGGGAACCGGGGAGCTGTTTTTT
CASSPLGLAGTGELFF
>TRBJ1-1|few|TRBV6-1|-
TGTGCCAGCAGTGCCCGACAGTTTATGAACACTGAAGCTTTCTTT
CASSARQFMNTEAFF
>TRBJ2-5|-|TRBV7-2|-
TGTGCCAGCAGCTTTGCTCTAGGTAGCGGAACTCAAGAGACCCAGTACTTC
CASSFALGSGTQETQYF
>TRBJ2-4|few|TRBV20-1|-
TGCAGTGCCAGCAGCCTAGCCAAAAACATTCAGTACTTC
CSASSLAKNIQYF
>TRBJ2-6|few|TRBV6-2/TRBV6-3|-
TGTGCCAGCAGCAACGGGATTGTAGGGGCCAACGTCCTGACTTTC
CASSNGIVGANVLTF
>TRBJ2-2|-|TRBV28|-
TGTGCCAGCGGCGTTTATCTATCCGGGGAGCTGTTTTTT
CASGVYLSGELFF
>TRBJ2-7|-|TRBV20-1|TRBD1
TGCAGTGCCCCGGACAGGGTAATTTACGAGCAGTACTTC
CSAPDRVIYEQYF
>TRBJ2-1|-|TRBV7-2|-
TGTGCCAGCGGAGGGCGGGGGCCTTACAATGAGCAGTTCTTC
CASGGRGPYNEQFF
>TRBJ2-7|-|TRBV28|-
TGTGCCAGCAGTCCCCTCGAGCGGGAGCAGTACTTC
CASSPLEREQYF
>TRBJ1-1|few|TRBV5-1|TRBD1
TGCGCCAGCGGACAGGGAGCGGACACTGAAGCTTTCTTT
CASGQGADTEAFF
>TRBJ2-7|many|TRBV28|-
TGTGCCAGCAGTGCGGTGCCGCCCTACGAGCAGTACTTC
CASSAVPPYEQYF
>TRBJ1-5|few|TRBV7-9|-
TGTGCCAGCAGCGACATGGAGGGGCAGCCCCAGCATTTT
CASSDMEGQPQHF
>TRBJ1-4|-|TRBV7-9|TRBD1
TGTGCCAGCAGTTTTAGCCAGGGGGGGCTGGAAAAACTGTTTTTT
CASSFSQGGLEKLFF
>TRBJ2-7|few|TRBV6-2/TRBV6-3|-
TGTGCCAGCAGTCACCGACAGGGAGGGGTCTACGAGCAGTACTTC
CASSHRQGGVYEQYF
>TRBJ1-4|many|TRBV6-5|-
TGTGCCAGCAGCTCCACAAGGGGTAAACTGTTTTTT
CASSSTRGKLFF